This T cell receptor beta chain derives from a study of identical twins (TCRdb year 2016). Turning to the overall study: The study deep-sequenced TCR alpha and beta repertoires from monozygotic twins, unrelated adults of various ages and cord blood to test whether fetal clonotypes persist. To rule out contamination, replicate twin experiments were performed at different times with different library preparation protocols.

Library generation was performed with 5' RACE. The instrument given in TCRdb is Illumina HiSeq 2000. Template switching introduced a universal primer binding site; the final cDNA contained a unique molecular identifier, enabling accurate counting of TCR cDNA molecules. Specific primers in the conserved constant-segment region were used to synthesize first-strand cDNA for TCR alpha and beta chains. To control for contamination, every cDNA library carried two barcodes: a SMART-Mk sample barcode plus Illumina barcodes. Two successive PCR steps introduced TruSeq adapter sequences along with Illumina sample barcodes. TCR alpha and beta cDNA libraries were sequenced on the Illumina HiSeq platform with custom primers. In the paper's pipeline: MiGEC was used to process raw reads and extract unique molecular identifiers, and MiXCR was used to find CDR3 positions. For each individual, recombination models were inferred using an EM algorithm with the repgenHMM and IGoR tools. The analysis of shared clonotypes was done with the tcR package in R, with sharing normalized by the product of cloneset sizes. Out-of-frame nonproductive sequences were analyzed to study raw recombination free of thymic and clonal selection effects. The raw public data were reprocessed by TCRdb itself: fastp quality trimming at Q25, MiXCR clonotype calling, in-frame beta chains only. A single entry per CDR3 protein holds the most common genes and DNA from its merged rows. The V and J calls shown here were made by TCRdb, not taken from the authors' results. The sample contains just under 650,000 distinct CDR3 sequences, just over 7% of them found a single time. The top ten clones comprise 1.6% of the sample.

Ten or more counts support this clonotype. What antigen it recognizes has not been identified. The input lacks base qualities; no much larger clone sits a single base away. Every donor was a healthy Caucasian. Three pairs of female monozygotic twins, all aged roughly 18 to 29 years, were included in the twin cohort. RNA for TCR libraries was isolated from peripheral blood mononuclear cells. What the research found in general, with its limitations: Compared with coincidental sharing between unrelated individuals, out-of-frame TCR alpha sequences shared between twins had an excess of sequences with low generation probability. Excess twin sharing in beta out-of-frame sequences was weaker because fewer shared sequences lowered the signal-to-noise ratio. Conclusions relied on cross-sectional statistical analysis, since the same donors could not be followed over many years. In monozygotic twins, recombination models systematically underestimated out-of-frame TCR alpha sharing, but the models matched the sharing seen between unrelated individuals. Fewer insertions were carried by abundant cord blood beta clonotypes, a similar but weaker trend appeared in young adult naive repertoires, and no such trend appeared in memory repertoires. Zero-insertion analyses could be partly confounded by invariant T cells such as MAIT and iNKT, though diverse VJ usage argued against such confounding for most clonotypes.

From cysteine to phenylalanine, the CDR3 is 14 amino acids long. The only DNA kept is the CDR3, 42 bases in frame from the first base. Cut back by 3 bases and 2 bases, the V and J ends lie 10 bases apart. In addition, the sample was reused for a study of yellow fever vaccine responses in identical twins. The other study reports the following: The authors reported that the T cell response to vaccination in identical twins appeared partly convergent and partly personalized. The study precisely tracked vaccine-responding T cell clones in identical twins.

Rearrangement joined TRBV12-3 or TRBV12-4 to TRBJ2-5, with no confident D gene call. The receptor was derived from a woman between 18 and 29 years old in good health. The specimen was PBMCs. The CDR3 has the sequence CASSFGRTQETQYF. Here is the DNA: TGTGCCAGCAGTTTTGGCAGAACGCAAGAGACCCAGTACTTC.